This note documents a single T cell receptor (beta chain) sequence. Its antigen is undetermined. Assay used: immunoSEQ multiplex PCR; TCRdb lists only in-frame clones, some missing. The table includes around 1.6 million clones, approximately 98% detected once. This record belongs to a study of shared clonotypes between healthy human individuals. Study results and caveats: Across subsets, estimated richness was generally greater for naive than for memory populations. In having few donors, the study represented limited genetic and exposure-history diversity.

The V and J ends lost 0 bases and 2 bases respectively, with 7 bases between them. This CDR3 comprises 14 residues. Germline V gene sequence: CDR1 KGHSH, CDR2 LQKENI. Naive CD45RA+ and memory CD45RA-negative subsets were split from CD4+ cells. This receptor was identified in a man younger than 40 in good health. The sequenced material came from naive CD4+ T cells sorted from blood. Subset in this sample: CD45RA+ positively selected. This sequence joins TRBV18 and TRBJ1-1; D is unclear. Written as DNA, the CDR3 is TGTGCCAGCTCACCACCCCGTGAAAACACTGAAGCTTTCTTT. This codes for CASSPPRENTEAFF.